The 18 T cell receptor beta chains in this list originate from one sample, sequenced in a study of cytomegalovirus exposure and HLA in healthy donors. Here immunoSEQ multiplex PCR was the method, and the copy in TCRdb shows in-frame clones only, minus some. The sample holds some 310,000 clones; roughly 86% are singletons and the top ten take about 0.96%. The specimen sequenced was PBMCs. The receptors were gathered from a man aged 25 to 45 in good health and CMV-seronegative.

The rearrangement uses TRBV7-8 and TRBJ2-5; 10 bases agree with TRBD1. With 5 bases clipped from V and 2 bases from J, the junction kept 5 bases outside the gene matches. This CDR3 region has 15 residues. Germline lookup yields CDR1 SGHVS and CDR2 FQNEAQ. CDR3 coding DNA: TGTGCCAGCAGCATCCTGGACAGGGGGCAAGAGACCCAGTACTTC. Translating it yields CASSILDRGQETQYF.

The chain links TRBV6-6 to TRBJ1-5, with TRBD1 as a possible D gene (5 bases). Trimming took 2 bases from V and 3 from J, leaving 8 bases between them. The germline gives CDR1 MNHNY, CDR2 SVGAGI (reference sequence). This CDR3 has 14 amino acids. This CDR3 reads CASSYGRANQPQHF. The CDR3 DNA is TGTGCCAGCAGTTACGGCAGGGCCAATCAGCCCCAGCATTTT.

The CDR3 loop reads CASTESGVETQYF. The CDR3 bases are TGTGCCAGCACGGAAAGCGGGGTGGAGACCCAGTACTTC. The genes are TRBV11-2 and TRBJ2-5; 7 bases fit TRBD2. Losses at the gene ends were 7 bases for V and 5 bases for J; bases not matched to a gene: 7. The CDR3 is 13 amino acids. CDR1 is SGHAT and CDR2 is FQNNGV in the germline V gene.

With respect to this clone: A far larger clone is a single base away, which makes a read error likely. Other DNA sequences in the sample encode the same CDR3. The chain employs TRBV7-2 and TRBJ2-1; 12 bases are a match to TRBD2. The CDR3 is 16 residues long. Germline values: CDR1 SGHTA, CDR2 FQGNSA. V lost 5 bases to trimming and J lost 4 bases; unmatched junction nucleotides: 6. This CDR3 is CASSQDTSGGYNEQFF. CDR3 sequence (DNA): TGTGCCAGCAGCCAAGACACTAGCGGGGGGTACAATGAGCAGTTCTTC.

The chain has TRBV11-2 and TRBJ2-1; 9 bases line up with TRBD2. Germline CDR1 reads SGHAT; CDR2 reads FQNNGV. V dropped 5 bases and J dropped 4; count of bases not matched to a gene: 6. This CDR3 contains 15 residues. The CDR3 nucleotides read TGTGCCAGCAGCCCCGGGACTAGCTTTTACAATGAGCAGTTCTTC. Translating gives CASSPGTSFYNEQFF.

V and J are TRBV4-3 and TRBJ2-1, with D possibly TRBD2 on 6 matching bases. The CDR3 sequence is 19 residues long. Looked up from germline, CDR1 is LGHNA and CDR2 is YSLEER. The ends were cut back, 0 bases at V and 6 bases at J, with 24 bases in the middle. The CDR3 nucleotides read TGCGCCAGCAGCCAAGAAGGCTTATCGGGCCTAGCGCGCGGCAATGAGCAGTTCTTC. This sequence encodes CASSQEGLSGLARGNEQFF.

The CDR3 coding sequence is TGTGCCAGCAGCCCCGTTGGGACAGGGGACGAAAAACTGTTTTTT. This translates into CASSPVGTGDEKLFF. The chain combines TRBV6-5 with TRBJ1-4, with 10 bases identical to TRBD1. V dropped 6 bases and J dropped 8; count of bases not matched to a gene: 9. This CDR3 contains 15 residues. Germline CDR1 and CDR2: MNHEY and SVGAGI.

This clone was counted a single time. The genes are TRBV29-1 and TRBJ1-5; 9 bases are shared with TRBD1. The CDR3 is 13 amino acids. The trim removed 7 bases at V and 6 bases at J, leaving 7 bases unmatched. Germline CDR1 SQVTM, CDR2 ANQGSEA. The CDR3 nucleotides are TGCAGCGCCGGGACAGGGTTGAGTCAGCCCCAGCATTTT. Amino acids: CSAGTGLSQPQHF. Full variable domain (remainder filled in from reference TRBV29-1 and TRBJ1-5): SAVISQKPSRDICQRGTSLTIQCQVDSQVTMMFWYRQQPGQSLTLIATANQGSEATYESGFVIDKFPISRPNLTFSTLTVSNMSPEDSSIYLCSAGTGLSQPQHFGDGTRLSIL.

This clone was seen only a few times. The chain uses TRBV5-4 and TRBJ2-3; TRBD2 might be the D (6 bases). The CDR3 has 15 residues. V was cut by 4 bases and J by 4 bases, with 16 bases left in between. Germline V gene lookup returns CDR1 SGHNT and CDR2 YYREEE (reference sequence). The CDR3 reads CASSRDSTGADTQYF. The CDR3 nucleotides are TGTGCCAGCAGCCGGGACTCCACGGGGGCAGATACGCAGTATTTT.

The V gene is TRBV6-5, the J gene TRBJ1-6, with 10 bases matching TRBD1. The CDR3 runs 14 residues. Trimming took 6 bases from V and 8 from J; bases not matched to a gene: 4. Germline loops: CDR1 MNHEY, CDR2 SVGAGI. CDR3 in DNA: TGTGCCAGCAGACCGGGACAGGGGCATTCACCCCTCCACTTT. Its translation: CASRPGQGHSPLHF.

The chain couples TRBV4-1 to TRBJ1-1; 7 nucleotides agree with TRBD1. The germline V gene encodes CDR1 MGHRA and CDR2 YSYEKL. The CDR3 length is 15 residues. The trim removed 4 bases at V and 0 bases at J, leaving 5 bases unmatched. CDR3 region: CASSPLDRVNTEAFF. The CDR3, as DNA: TGCGCCAGCAGCCCGCTCGACAGGGTGAACACTGAAGCTTTCTTT.

This CDR3 is CASTHGGSSNYGYTF. The CDR3 DNA is TGTGCCAGCACCCATGGGGGGTCATCTAACTATGGCTACACCTTC. V gene TRBV7-9 combines with J gene TRBJ1-2; the D gene is possibly TRBD1 (5 bases). From germline, CDR1 is SEHNR and CDR2 FQNEAQ (reference sequence). The CDR3 covers 15 residues. Trimming removed 7 bases from V and 0 bases from J, with 15 bases in between.

V and J are TRBV4-1 and TRBJ1-1; D unresolved. The CDR3 runs 16 residues. Trimming stripped 0 bases from V and 8 bases from J, with 19 bases between. Germline values: CDR1 MGHRA, CDR2 YSYEKL. The CDR3 region has the DNA TGCGCCAGCAGCCAAGAGAACCCGCCGGGGAGTTCCGAAGCTTTCTTT. It translates to CASSQENPPGSSEAFF.

The genes are TRBV19 and TRBJ2-1; 7 bases are a match to TRBD1. The CDR3 has 15 amino acids. Unmatched junction bases numbered 10, after V lost 6 bases and J lost 5 bases. Germline assignment: CDR1 LNHDA and CDR2 SQIVND (reference sequence). The CDR3 bases are TGTGCCAGTAGAACCTCAGGGGGATACCACAATGAGCAGTTCTTC. Amino acids: CASRTSGGYHNEQFF.

The J gene is TRBJ1-1, the V gene TRBV19; D ambiguous. This CDR3 contains 13 residues. V was shortened by 6 bases and J by 0 bases, with 8 bases between the two germline ends. Germline-derived CDR1 and CDR2 are LNHDA and SQIVND (reference sequence). CDR3 amino acids: CASRSNLNTEAFF. CDR3 nucleotide sequence: TGTGCCAGTAGGTCCAATTTGAACACTGAAGCTTTCTTT. Full variable domain (missing parts from reference TRBV19 and TRBJ1-1): DGGITQSPKYLFRKEGQNVTLSCEQNLNHDAMYWYRQDPGQGLRLIYYSQIVNDFQKGDIAEGYSVSREKKESFPLTVTSAQKNPTAFYLCASRSNLNTEAFFGQGTRLTVV.

The rearrangement uses TRBV12-5 and TRBJ1-6; 8 nucleotides line up with TRBD1. This CDR3 is built from 15 residues. V was clipped by 3 bases and J by 9 bases; unmatched bases: 7. Germline V CDR1 and CDR2: LGHNT, FRNRAP. The CDR3 sequence is CASGFGQGAISPLHF. In DNA, the CDR3 is TGTGCTAGTGGTTTCGGGCAGGGGGCAATTTCACCCCTCCACTTT.

The J gene is TRBJ2-3, the V gene TRBV4-1; perhaps TRBD2 as D (6 bases). The CDR3 sequence is 15 residues long. Trimming left V 8 bases short and J 4 bases short, with 19 bases between. The germline CDR1 and CDR2 sequences are MGHRA and YSYEKL. The CDR3, as DNA: TGCGCCAGCCAGAGGAGCGGGTTTCGGTCAGATACGCAGTATTTT. Translating gives CASQRSGFRSDTQYF.

With respect to this clone: At the DNA level, this CDR3 is encoded by other sequences in the same sample as well. The V gene is TRBV5-1, the J gene TRBJ2-3; D is uncertain. The CDR3 sequence is 13 residues long. V was clipped by 0 bases and J by 1 base, with 3 bases between them. CDR1 and CDR2 (germline): SGHRS, YFSETQ. The CDR3 protein is CASSLAGTDTQYF. CDR3 bases: TGCGCCAGCAGCTTGGCGGGCACAGATACGCAGTATTTT.